This T cell receptor (beta chain) was obtained from a study of blood T cell repertoires in COVID-19 (dated by TCRdb to about 2020). Context from the whole study: Samples from collaborators originated in the United States, Italy and Spain and spanned both the acute and convalescent phases of COVID-19. The prospective study material was composed of cDNA or gDNA derived from T cells, B-cell-depleted T cells, or PBMCs. The dataset comprised deeply sampled blood TCRbeta repertoires from subjects exposed to, actively infected with, or recovered from COVID-19. The repertoires were released in a freely available public database meant as a resource for research on the immune response to SARS-CoV-2. Samples came from the ongoing ImmuneRACE study (first 160 participants) plus 1,254 subjects from 6 global collaborators. The sample metadata nearly always contained a de-identified subject ID, COVID-19 status, age in years and sex. Where available, HLA class I and class II types were obtained from metadata supplied by the sample provider rather than from assay-based typing. The research as a whole found: The amount of clinical and demographic metadata varied by source and participant and was provided uncurated.

Participants in the prospective study were enrolled through a virtual design, were aged roughly 18 to 90 years, and lived in 20 to 30 United States geographic areas. In the prospective study, cohorts were assigned on the basis of participant-reported clinical history obtained from a screening survey and a study questionnaire. Mobile phlebotomists in the prospective study collected whole blood, serum and a nasopharyngeal or oropharyngeal swab from every participant. Participants in the prospective study had the option to provide additional blood draws and questionnaires over a roughly two-month period. Before DNA extraction, blood samples from the prospective study were shipped at room temperature or frozen. The immunoSEQ Assay, a bias-controlled multiplex PCR, was used to amplify TCRbeta CDR3 regions from genomic DNA. The authors processed their data as follows. Nucleated cell counts per sample were estimated from amplification of reference gene primers within the assay. To quantify the absolute abundance of each unique TCRbeta CDR3 rearrangement, sequence reads were collapsed and filtered. Productive Simpson clonality was computed per sample as the square root of Simpson's diversity index over productive rearrangements. TCRdb retrieved this table from immuneACCESS and kept in-frame rearrangements only. Not all clones are present; in checked studies, unresolved V genes account for under half, and no reason is known for the remainder. The DNA gave D and trimming, while V, J and clone size come from that table. For this sample the table gives about 140,000 clones, of which roughly 84% were detected only once. In total, the top ten clones hold 4.5% to 6% of the sample.

The CDR3 has 17 amino acids, counting the end cysteine and phenylalanine. The kept DNA is CDR3 alone, 51 bases in frame from the first base. CDR1 KGHSH and CDR2 LQKENI are derived from the germline V gene. V was cut back by 3 bases and J by 4 bases, leaving a gap of 18 bases between them. Details on this clone: Its specific antigen is unknown. Base quality data are lacking; no much larger clone is found one base away.

The origin of this receptor is a middle-aged man with acute COVID-19. Sequencing was carried out using PBMCs or T cells enriched from blood (not recorded which). Recombination linked TRBV18 to TRBJ2-2; the D gene is perhaps TRBD1, on 6 matching bases. Read as DNA, the sequence is TGTGCCAGCTCACCGATTGCTGACAGGCCCTCCACCGGGGAGCTGTTTTTT. Protein translation: CASSPIADRPSTGELFF.